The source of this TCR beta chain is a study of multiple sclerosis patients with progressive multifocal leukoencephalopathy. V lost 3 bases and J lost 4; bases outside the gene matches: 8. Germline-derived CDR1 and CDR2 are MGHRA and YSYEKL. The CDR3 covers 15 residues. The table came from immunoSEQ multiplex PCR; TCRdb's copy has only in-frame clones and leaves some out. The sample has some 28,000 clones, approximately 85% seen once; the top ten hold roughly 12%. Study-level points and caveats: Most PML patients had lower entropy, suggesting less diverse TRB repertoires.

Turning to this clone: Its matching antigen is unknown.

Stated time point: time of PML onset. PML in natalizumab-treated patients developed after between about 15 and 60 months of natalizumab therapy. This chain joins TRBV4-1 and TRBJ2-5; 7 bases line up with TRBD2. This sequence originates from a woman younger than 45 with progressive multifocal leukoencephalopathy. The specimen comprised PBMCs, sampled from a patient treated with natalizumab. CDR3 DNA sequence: TGCGCCAGCAGCCATCCTGGTACGGGGGGAGAGACCCAGTACTTC. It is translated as CASSHPGTGGETQYF.